This TCR beta chain was sequenced in a study of radiation and T cells in renal cell carcinoma. Described time point: blood 4 weeks post-SBRT, at nephrectomy. Documented treatment: 15 Gy SBRT to primary tumor, nephrectomy 4 weeks later. Nephrectomy followed 15 Gy stereotactic body radiation by 4 weeks. CDR3 length: 13 amino acids. Looked up from germline, CDR1 is SQVTM and CDR2 is ANQGSEA. With V trimmed by 6 bases and J by 11 bases, 13 bases remained unmatched. The table came from immunoSEQ multiplex PCR; TCRdb's copy has only in-frame clones and leaves some out. The table has around 100,000 clones, 80% to 90% seen once.

The clonotype was recovered from a man in his sixties with renal cell carcinoma. Sample: blood, taken from a patient whose treatment included radiotherapy and nephrectomy. J is TRBJ2-5 and V is TRBV29-1, with 9 bases identical to TRBD1. The CDR3 DNA sequence: TGCAGCGTGGATCAGACAGGGGGAGATGAGCAGTACTTC. Protein sequence: CSVDQTGGDEQYF.